This T cell receptor beta chain originates from a study of PD-1 blockade in classical Hodgkin lymphoma. General study findings and limits: Baseline TCR diversity was reportedly lower in newly diagnosed patients than healthy donors.

Profiled with immunoSEQ multiplex PCR; TCRdb holds only in-frame clones, not every one. This table has 25,000 to 35,000 clones, 70% to 90% appearing once. Germline values: CDR1 SQVTM, CDR2 ANQGSEA. Trimming cost V 5 bases and J 0 bases, with 13 bases left between them. CDR3 length: 14 residues. Concerning this clone itself: Its antigen remains unknown.

Every patient had relapsed following autologous stem cell transplantation, and cohorts differed in brentuximab vedotin exposure. The material was peripheral blood mononuclear cells (PBMCs), obtained before the second cycle of nivolumab. This sequence was found in a human donor with classical Hodgkin lymphoma. This chain uses TRBV29-1 with TRBJ1-1; weak D call: TRBD1 (6 bases). The CDR3 region has the DNA TGCAGCGTTCTACAGGGAAGCATGAACACTGAAGCTTTCTTT. It translates to CSVLQGSMNTEAFF. The variable domain in full, with the rest retrieved from reference TRBV29-1 and TRBJ1-1, is SAVISQKPSRDICQRGTSLTIQCQVDSQVTMMFWYRQQPGQSLTLIATANQGSEATYESGFVIDKFPISRPNLTFSTLTVSNMSPEDSSIYLCSVLQGSMNTEAFFGQGTRLTVV.